Following are 28 T cell receptor beta chains from one sample sequenced in a study of cytomegalovirus exposure and HLA in healthy donors (dated by TCRdb to about 2017). Library preparation used the immunoSEQ multiplex PCR assay. This immuneACCESS table, as held by TCRdb, lists in-frame sequences with V and J called but not all clones. Of the missing ones, under half trace to an unresolved V gene in checked studies; the others have no known cause. In this sample the table shows 150,000 or so clones, about 95% of which occur a single time. The top ten clonotypes cover approximately 1.8% of the sample. Sequencing input: PBMCs. The receptors stem from a man aged 18 to 29 in good health and CMV-seropositive.

J is TRBJ2-7 and V is TRBV28; 8 bases are a match to TRBD1. The germline V gene has CDR1 MDHEN and CDR2 SYDVKM. The ends lost 5 bases at V and 3 bases at J; junction bases unmatched: 6. CDR3 size: 14 residues. The CDR3: CASSPQGASYEQYF. In nucleotides, the CDR3 is TGTGCCAGCAGTCCTCAGGGGGCTAGCTACGAGCAGTACTTC. Looking up the rest from reference TRBV28 and TRBJ2-7 gives the full variable domain: DVKVTQSSRYLVKRTGEKVFLECVQDMDHENMFWYRQDPGLGLRLIYFSYDVKMKEKGDIPEGYSVSREKKERFSLILESASTNQTSMYLCASSPQGASYEQYFGPGTRLTVT.

This chain connects TRBV4-1 to TRBJ1-5; 8 nucleotides line up with TRBD1. V was pared by 3 bases and J by 2 bases, with 9 bases of the junction left unmatched. CDR3 length equals 17 residues. CDR1 is MGHRA and CDR2 is YSYEKL in the germline V gene. CDR3 region: CASSHADRVRGNQPQHF. CDR3 DNA sequence: TGCGCCAGCAGCCATGCGGACAGGGTGCGGGGCAATCAGCCCCAGCATTTT.

The rearrangement joins TRBV6-1 to TRBJ1-6; TRBD1 matches 8 bases. CDR1 and CDR2 (germline): MNHNS, SASEGT. The V and J ends lost 7 bases and 12 bases, in that order; junction bases with no gene match: 8. The CDR3 has 13 amino acids. The CDR3, as DNA: TGTGCCAGCATCGAGACAGGGGACCAACCCCTCCACTTT. This codes for CASIETGDQPLHF.

This chain connects TRBV30 to TRBJ2-7, with TRBD1 matching over 8 bases. Trimming cost V 5 bases and J 0 bases; bases outside gene matches: 9. CDR1 GTSNPN and CDR2 SVGIG come from the germline V gene (reference sequence). The CDR3 sequence is 15 residues long. For the CDR3, the DNA is TGTGCCTGGGTGAGAAAACAGGGGGGCTCCTACGAGCAGTACTTC. Amino acid sequence: CAWVRKQGGSYEQYF.

The chain combines TRBV7-2 with TRBJ2-5; 12 bases fit TRBD2. The CDR3 has 16 residues. V shed 4 bases and J 3 bases; nucleotides not matched to a gene: 6. In germline, CDR1 is SGHTA, CDR2 FQGNSA. The CDR3 is CASSSRLAGAEETQYF. The CDR3 DNA reads as TGTGCCAGCAGCTCAAGACTAGCGGGAGCCGAAGAGACCCAGTACTTC.

The chain employs TRBV15 and TRBJ2-7, with 9 bases aligning to TRBD2. CDR1 is LNHNV and CDR2 is YYDKDF in the germline V gene (reference sequence). There are 15 residues in the CDR3. Trimming at V came to 2 bases and at J to 2 bases, leaving 4 bases not matched to a gene. The DNA of the CDR3 is TGTGCCACCAGCAGATTACTAGCGGGCACCTACGAGCAGTACTTC. Its translation is CATSRLLAGTYEQYF.

The rearrangement joins TRBV30 to TRBJ2-7; 9 nucleotides align to TRBD1. The V gene end was trimmed by 5 bases and the J gene end by 2 bases; junction bases not matched to a gene: 7. This CDR3 is 14 amino acids long. Germline V gene sequence: CDR1 GTSNPN, CDR2 SVGIG (reference sequence). The DNA for the CDR3 is TGTGCCTGGGACTCCGGGACAGGGACCTACGAGCAGTACTTC. Residues: CAWDSGTGTYEQYF.

J is TRBJ2-3 and V is TRBV7-9, with D perhaps TRBD2 (7 bases). The germline CDR1 and CDR2 sequences are SEHNR and FQNEAQ (reference sequence). Between the trimmed V and J ends, which lost 5 bases and 2 bases, there was a span of 17 bases. This CDR3 is built from 16 residues. CDR3 residues: CASSIGGGGYTDTQYF. The DNA of the CDR3 is TGTGCCAGCAGCATAGGGGGAGGGGGGTACACAGATACGCAGTATTTT. The variable domain in full, with the rest retrieved from reference TRBV7-9 and TRBJ2-3, is DTGVSQNPRHKITKRGQNVTFRCDPISEHNRLYWYRQTLGQGPEFLTYFQNEAQLEKSRLLSDRFSAERPKGSFSTLEIQRTEQGDSAMYLCASSIGGGGYTDTQYFGPGTRLTVL.

The chain employs TRBV6-9 and TRBJ2-7, with 12 bases matching TRBD2. The germline gives CDR1 MNHGY, CDR2 SVAAGI. The CDR3 is 16 amino acids. The junction had 8 bases not matched to a gene; V was cut back by 6 bases and J by 2 bases. The CDR3 here is CASSSGTSGSPYEQYF. CDR3 nucleotide sequence: TGTGCCAGCAGCTCAGGGACTAGCGGGTCACCCTACGAGCAGTACTTC.

The chain joins TRBV2 to TRBJ1-5; no reliable D call. This CDR3 comprises 15 residues. CDR1 and CDR2 from the germline V gene are SNHLY and FYNNEI. Trimming stripped 0 bases from V and 2 bases from J, with 8 bases between. The CDR3 reads CASSEARTGNQPQHF. In DNA form, the CDR3 reads TGTGCCAGCAGTGAAGCGCGTACAGGCAATCAGCCCCAGCATTTT. Drawing the rest from reference TRBV2 and TRBJ1-5, the complete variable domain is EPEVTQTPSHQVTQMGQEVILRCVPISNHLYFYWYRQILGQKVEFLVSFYNNEISEKSEIFDDQFSVERPDGSNFTLKIRSTKLEDSAMYFCASSEARTGNQPQHFGDGTRLSIL.

The rearrangement joins TRBV10-3 to TRBJ1-2; no clear D. CDR3 length: 14 amino acids. Germline CDR1 reads ENHRY; CDR2 reads SYGVKD. Between the trimmed V and J ends, which lost 2 bases and 7 bases, there was a span of 14 bases. The CDR3 DNA reads TGTGCCATCAGTGAGCGTCTCGCAGCGGCTGGCTACACCTTC. Translating it yields CAISERLAAAGYTF.

The chain has TRBV6-6 and TRBJ2-7; 9 positions agree with TRBD1. The germline CDR1 and CDR2 sequences are MNHNY and SVGAGI (reference sequence). The CDR3 is 13 residues long. V gave up 6 bases and J gave up 5 bases; unmatched junction bases: 5. For the CDR3, the DNA is TGTGCCAGCAGCCCAAACAGGGGGCACGAGCAGTACTTC. Amino acid sequence: CASSPNRGHEQYF.

A single count supports this clone. This sequence joins TRBV6-5 and TRBJ2-2; 9 nucleotides align to TRBD1. Germline V CDR1 and CDR2: MNHEY, SVGAGI. Germline trimming cut 6 bases from V and 4 bases from J; bases unmatched to any gene: 3. The CDR3 contains 14 residues. CDR3 loop: CASRRQGGTGELFF. Here the CDR3 DNA reads TGTGCCAGCAGGCGACAGGGGGGCACCGGGGAGCTGTTTTTT.

Written as DNA, the CDR3 is TGTGCCACCCTCCGAGGAGACGGCTTGAGCTCTGGAAACACCATATATTTT. Protein sequence: CATLRGDGLSSGNTIYF. The rearrangement links TRBV28 to TRBJ1-3, with D unclear. The CDR3 length is 17 residues. V lost 10 bases and J 0 bases, leaving 22 bases between the germline ends. Germline assignment: CDR1 MDHEN and CDR2 SYDVKM.

This chain links TRBV2 with TRBJ2-7; D is undetermined. The CDR3 consists of 12 residues. Trimming stripped 2 bases from V and 6 bases from J, with 8 bases between. Germline assignment: CDR1 SNHLY and CDR2 FYNNEI. The CDR3 region is CASSETPGEQYF. DNA of the CDR3: TGTGCCAGCAGTGAAACCCCAGGCGAGCAGTACTTC.

The CDR3 nucleotides are TGTGCCAGCGGCTCCCGGGACAGGGGTTACGAGCAGTACTTC. It specifies CASGSRDRGYEQYF. This rearrangement joins TRBV13 to TRBJ2-7, with 10 bases identical to TRBD1. Trimming at V came to 8 bases and at J to 4 bases, leaving 8 bases not matched to a gene. Germline V gives CDR1 PRHDT, CDR2 FYEKMQ (reference sequence). The CDR3 sequence is 14 residues long.

The chain links TRBV5-1 to TRBJ2-7; a possible D gene is TRBD2 (5 bases). This CDR3 spans 14 amino acids. The V gene lost 1 base and the J gene lost 3 bases, with 11 bases spanning the gap. Per germline, CDR1 SGHRS and CDR2 YFSETQ. CDR3 coding DNA: TGCGCCAGCAGCTTGCGGGGAGACCGCTACGAGCAGTACTTC. Residues: CASSLRGDRYEQYF.

This chain connects TRBV6-5 to TRBJ1-2; D is uncertain. This CDR3 is built from 14 residues. The germline V gene encodes CDR1 MNHEY and CDR2 SVGAGI. V dropped 8 bases and J dropped 1 base, with 14 bases sitting between them. CDR3 amino acids: CASRSQALNYGYTF. The CDR3 DNA reads as TGTGCCAGCCGCTCCCAGGCCCTTAACTATGGCTACACCTTC.

This sequence joins TRBV6-5 and TRBJ1-3, with D perhaps matching TRBD1 (5 bases). Germline CDR1 and CDR2: MNHEY and SVGAGI. CDR3 length: 15 amino acids. V was clipped by 6 bases and J by 2 bases, with 14 bases between them. This chain's CDR3 is CASSSTGGTGNTIYF. DNA for the CDR3: TGTGCCAGCAGCAGTACAGGTGGGACTGGAAACACCATATATTTT.

This chain links TRBV19 with TRBJ1-1, with 8 bases lining up with TRBD1. This CDR3 comprises 14 residues. Germline CDR1 and CDR2: LNHDA and SQIVND (reference sequence). Trimming took 4 bases from V and 2 from J; bases not matched to a gene: 3. The CDR3 DNA follows: TGTGCCAGTAGTAGGACAGGGACCAACACTGAAGCTTTCTTT. Protein product: CASSRTGTNTEAFF. The full variable domain, rest sourced from reference TRBV19 and TRBJ1-1, is DGGITQSPKYLFRKEGQNVTLSCEQNLNHDAMYWYRQDPGQGLRLIYYSQIVNDFQKGDIAEGYSVSREKKESFPLTVTSAQKNPTAFYLCASSRTGTNTEAFFGQGTRLTVV.

This sequence joins TRBV28 and TRBJ1-1; D is ambiguous. Trimming left V 3 bases short and J 8 bases short, with 10 bases between. The germline V gene encodes CDR1 MDHEN and CDR2 SYDVKM. This CDR3 is 12 amino acids long. The CDR3 region is CASSFSGREAFF. DNA for the CDR3: TGTGCCAGCAGTTTCTCAGGCAGGGAAGCTTTCTTT.

J is TRBJ2-1 and V is TRBV21-1; the tabulated D call, TRBD2, remains unverified against the DNA. TRBV21-1 is recorded as a pseudogene. The CDR3 consists of 20 residues. The CDR3 nucleotides read TGTGCCAGCAGCAAAGTGAGGGGGACTAGCGGTAAGAGCTCCTACAATGAGCAGTTCTTC. Its translation is CASSKVRGTSGKSSYNEQFF.

The chain has TRBV15 and TRBJ2-2; D may be TRBD2 (5 bases). Germline V lookup: CDR1 LNHNV, CDR2 YYDKDF (reference sequence). The V gene lost 11 bases and the J gene lost 2 bases, with 15 bases spanning the gap. This CDR3 comprises 14 residues. The CDR3 region has the DNA TGTGCCGCCCGGCTAGCTGGAAACACCGGGGAGCTGTTTTTT. The encoded protein is CAARLAGNTGELFF.

This sequence joins TRBV5-1 and TRBJ2-3; TRBD2 matches 7 bases. The CDR3 length is 14 residues. In germline, CDR1 is SGHRS, CDR2 YFSETQ. J was trimmed by 6 bases and V by 5 bases; bases with no gene match: 9. CDR3 nucleotides: TGCGCCAGCAGAACTAGCGCCCCCTTGGATACGCAGTATTTT. It codes for CASRTSAPLDTQYF.

A word on this clone: Mismatch with germline at one junction end may stem from a read error. The chain is built from TRBV7-3 and TRBJ2-3, with 10 positions matching TRBD2. Germline values: CDR1 SGHTA, CDR2 FQGTGA. The CDR3 loop spans 15 amino acids. CDR3 amino acids: CAGSSDSGGTDTQYF. In DNA, the CDR3 is TGTGCCGGCAGCTCGGATAGCGGGGGGACAGATACGCAGTATTTT.

V is TRBV28 and J is TRBJ2-3, with 8 bases fitting TRBD2. CDR1 and CDR2 (germline): MDHEN, SYDVKM. Trimming removed 8 bases from V and 0 bases from J; junction bases left unmatched: 7. The CDR3 loop spans 15 amino acids. The CDR3 region has the DNA TGTGCCAGCGCCCCGGGGGGGACTAGCACAGATACGCAGTATTTT. As protein: CASAPGGTSTDTQYF.

This clone was seen just once. The chain is built from TRBV7-9 and TRBJ2-2; the D is unclear. Per the germline V gene, CDR1 is SEHNR and CDR2 is FQNEAQ (reference sequence). The germline V and J ends were trimmed by 2 bases and 6 bases, with 10 bases remaining between them. The CDR3 is 14 residues long. CDR3 nucleotides: TGTGCCAGCAGCTTACTCGCAGGCGCCGGGGAGCTGTTTTTT. Protein product: CASSLLAGAGELFF.

This chain uses TRBV9 with TRBJ2-1; D gene uncertain. V gave up 3 bases and J gave up 5 bases, with 6 bases separating them. Germline CDR1 reads SGDLS; CDR2 reads YYNGEE. CDR3 size: 12 residues. The DNA for the CDR3 is TGTGCCAGCAGCGAGAGAGACAATGAGCAGTTCTTC. This sequence encodes CASSERDNEQFF.